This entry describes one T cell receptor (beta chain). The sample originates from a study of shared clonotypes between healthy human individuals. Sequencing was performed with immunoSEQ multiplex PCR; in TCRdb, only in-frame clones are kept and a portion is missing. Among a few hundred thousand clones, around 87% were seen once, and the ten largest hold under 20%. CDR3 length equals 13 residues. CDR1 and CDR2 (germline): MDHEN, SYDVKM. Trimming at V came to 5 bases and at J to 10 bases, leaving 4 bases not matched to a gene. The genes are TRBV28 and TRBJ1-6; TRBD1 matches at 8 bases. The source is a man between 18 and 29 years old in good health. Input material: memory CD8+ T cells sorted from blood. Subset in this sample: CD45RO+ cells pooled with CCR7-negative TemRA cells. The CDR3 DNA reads TGTGCCAGCAGTCCGACAGGGGTCTCACCCCTCCACTTT. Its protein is CASSPTGVSPLHF.